This T cell receptor (beta chain) was retrieved from a study of T-cell reconstitution after alpha-beta-depleted transplantation in children. This clonotype was recorded many times. The CDR3 covers 13 residues. Trimming took 2 bases from V and 5 from J; bases not matched to a gene: 2. Germline-derived CDR1 and CDR2 are SGHRS and YFSETQ. Unique molecular identifiers were used to barcode this TCRbeta library. TCRdb redid the calling of the PCR reads with MiXCR, one entry per CDR3 protein. The sample contains about 350,000 distinct CDR3 sequences, roughly 14% of which appear only once. Source: PBMCs, taken from the stem cell graft. This sequence joins TRBV5-1 and TRBJ2-3, with 7 positions matching TRBD2. The TCR originated in a human donor who donated a stem cell graft to a child with Fanconi anemia. In nucleotides, the CDR3 is TGCGCCAGCAGCTTAAGCGGGGTAGATACGCAGTATTTT. This sequence encodes CASSLSGVDTQYF.